The present entry profiles one TCR beta chain with its context. Its target is not known. Produced via immunoSEQ multiplex PCR; TCRdb's table is partial and in-frame only. The sample consists of around 100,000 clones, 80% to 95% of them appearing once. The V end was cut by 5 bases, the J end by 7 bases, with 15 bases between. The CDR3 totals 13 residues. CDR1 and CDR2 (germline): MDHEN, SYDVKM. The data belong to a study of T cell responses to AZD1222 COVID-19 vaccine. Study findings and constraints: The study found vaccine-associated CD4 TCRs spanning spike, dominant at 160-218 and 743-854. Only five or six AZD1222 recipients were seropositive at baseline.

This chain uses TRBV28 with TRBJ2-7; D may match TRBD1 or TRBD2 (6 bases each). Sequencing used peripheral blood, obtained on day 0 of AZD1222 vaccination. The clonotype was recovered from an adult in good health. CDR3 region: CASSHFRGGEQYF. Here the CDR3 DNA reads TGTGCCAGCAGTCATTTCAGGGGAGGTGAGCAGTACTTC.